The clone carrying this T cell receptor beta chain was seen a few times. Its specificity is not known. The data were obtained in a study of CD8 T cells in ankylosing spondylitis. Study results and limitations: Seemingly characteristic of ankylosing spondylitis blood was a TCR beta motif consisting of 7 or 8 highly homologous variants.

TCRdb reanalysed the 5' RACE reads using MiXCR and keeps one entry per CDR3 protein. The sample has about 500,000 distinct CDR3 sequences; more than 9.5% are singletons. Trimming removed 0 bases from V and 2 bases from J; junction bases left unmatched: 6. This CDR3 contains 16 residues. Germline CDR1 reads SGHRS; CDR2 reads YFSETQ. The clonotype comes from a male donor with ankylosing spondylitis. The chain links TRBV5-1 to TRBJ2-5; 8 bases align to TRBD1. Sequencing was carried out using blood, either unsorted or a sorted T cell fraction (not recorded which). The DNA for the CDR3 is TGCGCCAGCAGCTTGGGGGCGACAGGGGCACAAGAGACCCAGTACTTC. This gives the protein CASSLGATGAQETQYF.